This TCR beta chain was captured in a study of T cells in Graves' hyperthyroidism and ophthalmopathy. Study observations and caveats: Ophthalmopathy stood apart from stable hyperthyroidism in a 13 V-J model.

The trim removed 6 bases at V and 0 bases at J, leaving 2 bases unmatched. The CDR3 loop spans 13 amino acids. The sample holds many counts of this clonotype. Antigen: not known. Enrolled ophthalmopathy patients presented with a Clinical Activity Score of at least 3, a NOSPECS grade of at least 4, and disease duration under 3 months. TCR beta CDR3 region amplification was performed from RNA transcripts. The HTBI set primed first-round TCR CDR3 RT-PCR. TCRdb fed the multiplex PCR reads into MiXCR, producing one record per CDR3 protein. The sample contains 600,000 to 700,000 distinct CDR3 sequences, roughly 14% of which appear only once.

The V gene is TRBV12-3 or TRBV12-4, the J gene TRBJ2-7, with 7 bases that match TRBD1. Sequenced: blood. The sequence was obtained from a woman aged 40 to 50 with Graves' ophthalmopathy. The CDR3 loop reads CASRWTGSYEQYF. As DNA, the CDR3 is TGTGCCAGCAGATGGACAGGCTCCTACGAGCAGTACTTC.